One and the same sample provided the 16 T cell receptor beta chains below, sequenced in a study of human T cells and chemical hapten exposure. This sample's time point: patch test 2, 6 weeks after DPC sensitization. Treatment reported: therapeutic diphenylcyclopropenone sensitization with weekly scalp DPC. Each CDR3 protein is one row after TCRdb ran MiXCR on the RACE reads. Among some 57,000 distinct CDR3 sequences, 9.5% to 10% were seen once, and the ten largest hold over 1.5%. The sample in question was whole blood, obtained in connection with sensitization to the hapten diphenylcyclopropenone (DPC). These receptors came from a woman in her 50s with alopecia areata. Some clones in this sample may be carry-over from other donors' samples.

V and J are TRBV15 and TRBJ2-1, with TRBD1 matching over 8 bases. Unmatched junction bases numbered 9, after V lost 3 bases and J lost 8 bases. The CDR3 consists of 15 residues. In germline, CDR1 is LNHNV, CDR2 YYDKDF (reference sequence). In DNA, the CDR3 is TGTGCCACCAGCAGCCAGACAGGGGCTAGGGATGAGCAGTTCTTC. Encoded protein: CATSSQTGARDEQFF. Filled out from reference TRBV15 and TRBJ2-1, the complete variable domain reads DAMVIQNPRYQVTQFGKPVTLSCSQTLNHNVMYWYQQKSSQAPKLLFHYYDKDFNNEADTPDNFQSRRPNTSFCFLDIRSPGLGDTAMYLCATSSQTGARDEQFFGPGTRLTVL.

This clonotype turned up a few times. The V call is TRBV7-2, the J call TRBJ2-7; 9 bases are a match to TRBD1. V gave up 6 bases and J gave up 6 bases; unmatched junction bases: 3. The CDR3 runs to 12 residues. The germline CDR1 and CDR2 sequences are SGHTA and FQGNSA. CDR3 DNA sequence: TGTGCCAGCAGACGACAGGGGGGCGAGCAGTACTTC. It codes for CASRRQGGEQYF.

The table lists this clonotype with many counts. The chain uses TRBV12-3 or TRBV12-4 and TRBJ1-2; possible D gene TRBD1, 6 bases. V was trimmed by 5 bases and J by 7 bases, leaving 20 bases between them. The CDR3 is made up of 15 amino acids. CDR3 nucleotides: TGTGCCAGCAGTCCGAGAGGGCAGGGGAGGCGTGGCTACACCTTC. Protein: CASSPRGQGRRGYTF.

Here the CDR3 reads CASSYSFDGTDQYF. CDR3 in DNA: TGTGCCAGCAGTTACTCCTTCGACGGGACCGACCAGTACTTC. The chain couples TRBV6-2 or TRBV6-3 to TRBJ2-7; TRBD1 or TRBD2 may be the D gene (5 bases each). Germline CDR1 and CDR2: MNHEY and SVGEGT. V lost 0 bases, J lost 10 bases, and 16 bases lay in between. The CDR3 has 14 residues.

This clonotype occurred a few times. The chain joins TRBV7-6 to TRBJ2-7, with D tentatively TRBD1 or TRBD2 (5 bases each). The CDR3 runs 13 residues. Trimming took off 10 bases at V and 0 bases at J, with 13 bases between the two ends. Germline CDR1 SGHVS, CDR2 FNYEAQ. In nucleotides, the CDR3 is TGTGCCACTAACCCAGGGACCTCCTACGAGCAGTACTTC. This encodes CATNPGTSYEQYF.

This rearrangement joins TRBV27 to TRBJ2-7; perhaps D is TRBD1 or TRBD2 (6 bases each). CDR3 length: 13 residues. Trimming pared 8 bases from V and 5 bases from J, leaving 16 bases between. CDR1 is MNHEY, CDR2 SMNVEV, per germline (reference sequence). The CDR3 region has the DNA TGTGCCAGCTCCCCATGGGGGGCCCACGAGCAGTACTTC. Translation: CASSPWGAHEQYF.

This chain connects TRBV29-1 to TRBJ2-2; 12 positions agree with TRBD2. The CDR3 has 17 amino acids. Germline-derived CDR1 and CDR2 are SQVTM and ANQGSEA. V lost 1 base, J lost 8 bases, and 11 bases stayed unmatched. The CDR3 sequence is CSVEGHQKTSGRGELFF. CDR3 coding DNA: TGCAGCGTTGAAGGGCATCAAAAGACTAGCGGGAGAGGGGAGCTGTTTTTT.

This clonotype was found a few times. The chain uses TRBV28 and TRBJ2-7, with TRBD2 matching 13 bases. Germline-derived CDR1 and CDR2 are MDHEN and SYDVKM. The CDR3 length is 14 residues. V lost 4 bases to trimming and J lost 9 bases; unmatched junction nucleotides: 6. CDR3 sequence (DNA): TGTGCCAGCAGTTCCAGACTAGCGGGGGGTCCGCAGTACTTC. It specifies CASSSRLAGGPQYF.

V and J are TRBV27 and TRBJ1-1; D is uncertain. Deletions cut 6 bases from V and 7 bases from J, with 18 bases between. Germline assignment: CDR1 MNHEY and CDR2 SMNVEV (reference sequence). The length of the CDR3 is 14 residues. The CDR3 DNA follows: TGTGCCAGCAGGGCTTTTAGGAATTTGAATGAAGCTTTCTTT. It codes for CASRAFRNLNEAFF.

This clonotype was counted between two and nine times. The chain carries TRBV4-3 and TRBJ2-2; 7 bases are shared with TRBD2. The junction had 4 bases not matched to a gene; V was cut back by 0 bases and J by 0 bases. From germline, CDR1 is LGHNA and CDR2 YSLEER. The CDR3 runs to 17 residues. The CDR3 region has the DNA TGCGCCAGCAGCCAAGAGGTCGGGGGGTCGAACACCGGGGAGCTGTTTTTT. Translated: CASSQEVGGSNTGELFF.

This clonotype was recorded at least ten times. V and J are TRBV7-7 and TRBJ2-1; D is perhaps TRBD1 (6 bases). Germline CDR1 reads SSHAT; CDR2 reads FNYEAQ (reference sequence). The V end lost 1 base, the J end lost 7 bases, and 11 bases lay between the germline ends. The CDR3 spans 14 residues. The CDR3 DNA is TGTGCCAGCAGCTTAGGGGGACACTCGAATGAGCAGTTCTTC. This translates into CASSLGGHSNEQFF.

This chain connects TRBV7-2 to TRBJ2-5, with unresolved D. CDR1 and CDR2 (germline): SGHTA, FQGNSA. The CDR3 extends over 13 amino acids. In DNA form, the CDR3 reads TGTGCTACAGCCCCTTTGGGTGGAGAGACCCAGTACTTC. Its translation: CATAPLGGETQYF.

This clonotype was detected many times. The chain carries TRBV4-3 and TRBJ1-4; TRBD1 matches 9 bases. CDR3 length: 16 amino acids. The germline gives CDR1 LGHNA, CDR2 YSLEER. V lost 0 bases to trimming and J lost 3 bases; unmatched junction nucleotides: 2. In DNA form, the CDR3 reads TGCGCCAGCAGCCAAGACCGACAGGGGGCTAATGAAAAACTGTTTTTT. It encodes CASSQDRQGANEKLFF.

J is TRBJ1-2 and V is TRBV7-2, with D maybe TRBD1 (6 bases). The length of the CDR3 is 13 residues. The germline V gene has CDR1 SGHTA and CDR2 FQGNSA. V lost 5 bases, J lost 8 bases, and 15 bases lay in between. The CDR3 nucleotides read TGTGCCAGCAGCCCGGCGGGGGGGCACGGCTACACCTTC. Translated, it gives CASSPAGGHGYTF. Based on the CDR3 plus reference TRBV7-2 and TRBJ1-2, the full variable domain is GAGVSQSPSNKVTEKGKDVELRCDPISGHTALYWYRQSLGQGLEFLIYFQGNSAPDKSGLPSDRFSAERTGGSVSTLTIQRTQQEDSAVYLCASSPAGGHGYTFGSGTRLTVV.

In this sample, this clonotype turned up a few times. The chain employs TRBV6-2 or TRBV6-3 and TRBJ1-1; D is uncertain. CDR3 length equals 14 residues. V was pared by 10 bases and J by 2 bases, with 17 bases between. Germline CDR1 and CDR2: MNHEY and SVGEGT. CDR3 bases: TGTGCCACTTCAAGGCCGGCACTAAACACTGAAGCTTTCTTT. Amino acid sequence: CATSRPALNTEAFF.

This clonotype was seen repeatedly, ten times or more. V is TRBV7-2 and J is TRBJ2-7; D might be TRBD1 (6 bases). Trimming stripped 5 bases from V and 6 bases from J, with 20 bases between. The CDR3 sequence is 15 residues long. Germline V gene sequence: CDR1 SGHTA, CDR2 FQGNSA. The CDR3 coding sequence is TGTGCCAGCAGCCCGCAACCACAGGGACAAGGCGAGCAGTACTTC. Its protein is CASSPQPQGQGEQYF.